These 9 T cell receptor beta chains came from one sample sequenced in a study of cytomegalovirus exposure and HLA in healthy donors listed by TCRdb under 2017. Library preparation was by the immunoSEQ multiplex PCR assay. For the multiplex PCR, a mixture combining 60 forward primers for TCR Vbeta segments and 13 reverse primers for TCR Jbeta segments was used. Drawn from immuneACCESS, this table holds only the in-frame rearrangements with V and J called that TCRdb kept. Clones are partly lost; checked studies trace under half to an unresolved V gene and leave the rest unexplained. For this sample there are about 73,000 clones; roughly 82% appear just once. The ten biggest clones cover around 12% of the sample. The sample taken for sequencing was PBMCs. These receptors came from a man between 65 and 85 years old in good health and CMV-seronegative.

The chain combines TRBV9 with TRBJ1-1; D remains unclear. This CDR3 region has 15 residues. V gave up 0 bases and J gave up 2 bases, with 11 bases separating them. The germline V gene has CDR1 SGDLS and CDR2 YYNGEE. The CDR3 DNA is TGTGCCAGCAGCGTAGGGTTAGCCCGAAACACTGAAGCTTTCTTT. Its protein is CASSVGLARNTEAFF. Full variable domain (outside the CDR3, taken from reference TRBV9 and TRBJ1-1): DSGVTQTPKHLITATGQRVTLRCSPRSGDLSVYWYQQSLDQGLQFLIQYYNGEERAKGNILERFSAQQFPDLHSELNLSSLELGDSALYFCASSVGLARNTEAFFGQGTRLTVV.

V and J are TRBV10-2 and TRBJ2-3; no definite D call. Germline V gives CDR1 WSHSY, CDR2 SAAADI. The CDR3 length is 16 residues. Trimming took 0 bases from V and 4 from J, leaving 14 bases between them. CDR3 in amino acids: CASSESWNYQPDTQYF. CDR3 coding DNA: TGCGCCAGCAGTGAGTCGTGGAACTATCAGCCAGATACGCAGTATTTT.

The rearrangement links TRBV7-8 to TRBJ1-5; 8 nucleotides line up with TRBD1. Germline CDR1 reads SGHVS; CDR2 reads FQNEAQ. The CDR3 has 14 residues. V was pared by 7 bases and J by 9 bases, with 11 bases of the junction left unmatched. CDR3 in DNA: TGTGCCAGCACCCCGTTACAGGGGGGTTGGCCCCAGCATTTT. Amino acids: CASTPLQGGWPQHF.

This clone was detected only a few times. The J gene is TRBJ1-1, the V gene TRBV5-1, with 9 bases that match TRBD1. Germline V CDR1 and CDR2: SGHRS, YFSETQ. Trimming took 4 bases from V and 1 from J; bases not matched to a gene: 5. CDR3 length: 15 residues. CDR3 region: CASSPQGAPNTEAFF. The CDR3 bases are TGCGCCAGCAGCCCACAGGGGGCCCCGAACACTGAAGCTTTCTTT.

In DNA, the CDR3 is TGTGCCTGGAGTGACGACCCCGATGGAGTGACCCAGTACTTC. It yields the protein CAWSDDPDGVTQYF. J is TRBJ2-5 and V is TRBV30, with D unresolved. The CDR3 covers 14 residues. The germline CDR1 and CDR2 sequences are GTSNPN and SVGIG (reference sequence). The V gene lost 1 base and the J gene lost 7 bases, with 16 bases spanning the gap.

This chain connects TRBV4-3 to TRBJ2-5; 10 bases agree with TRBD1. The J call is uncertain, as TRBJ2-7 better fits the DNA end. Germline V gene data show CDR1 as LGHNA and CDR2 as YSLEER. The CDR3 consists of 15 residues. The DNA of the CDR3 is TGCGCCAGCAGCCAAGGGGGGACAGGGGACTACGAGCAGTACTTC. Translated: CASSQGGTGDYEQYF.

The rearrangement uses TRBV4-1 and TRBJ2-6; a possible D gene is TRBD1 (5 bases). V was trimmed by 0 bases and J by 4 bases, leaving 10 bases between them. This CDR3 comprises 16 residues. Per germline, CDR1 MGHRA and CDR2 YSYEKL. In DNA form, the CDR3 reads TGCGCCAGCAGCCAAGAATCCAGGGCAGGGGCCAACGTCCTGACTTTC. This codes for CASSQESRAGANVLTF.

The CDR3 DNA sequence: TGTGCCAGCCATAACACCGGGGAGCTGTTTTTT. Protein product: CASHNTGELFF. V and J are TRBV2 and TRBJ2-2, with D hard to call. The germline gives CDR1 SNHLY, CDR2 FYNNEI. Trimming stripped 8 bases from V and 2 bases from J, with 3 bases between. The CDR3 has 11 amino acids.

The chain recombines TRBV7-2 with TRBJ2-1; 8 bases are shared with TRBD2. The V and J ends lost 5 bases and 3 bases, in that order; junction bases with no gene match: 9. The CDR3 totals 16 residues. Germline-derived CDR1 and CDR2 are SGHTA and FQGNSA. CDR3 sequence: CASSPGLAVDYNEQFF. The CDR3 DNA is TGTGCCAGCAGCCCCGGACTAGCCGTTGACTACAATGAGCAGTTCTTC.